This TCR beta chain was retrieved from a study of T-cell reconstitution after alpha-beta-depleted transplantation in children. This clonotype was observed at least ten times. Its matching antigen is unknown. V dropped 3 bases and J dropped 5 bases, with 14 bases sitting between them. The CDR3 covers 14 residues. CDR1 and CDR2 (germline): ENHRY, SYGVKD. General observations from the study: Expanded graft clones, several hundred of them, were reportedly the source of alpha-beta T cells about two months after transplant.

Unique molecular identifiers were used to barcode this TCRbeta library. TCRdb re-analysed the PCR reads in MiXCR, keeping a single row per CDR3 protein. The table records around 50,000 distinct CDR3 sequences, around 53% of them present only once. Sequenced here: peripheral blood, sampled before TCRalphabeta/CD19-depleted stem cell transplant. This sequence joins TRBV10-3 and TRBJ2-7, with D perhaps matching TRBD1 (6 bases). The sequence derives from a boy younger than two with SCID, due to receive a stem cell transplant. The CDR3 sequence is CAISELGAEDEQYF. The CDR3 DNA reads as TGTGCCATCAGTGAACTGGGGGCGGAGGACGAGCAGTACTTC.